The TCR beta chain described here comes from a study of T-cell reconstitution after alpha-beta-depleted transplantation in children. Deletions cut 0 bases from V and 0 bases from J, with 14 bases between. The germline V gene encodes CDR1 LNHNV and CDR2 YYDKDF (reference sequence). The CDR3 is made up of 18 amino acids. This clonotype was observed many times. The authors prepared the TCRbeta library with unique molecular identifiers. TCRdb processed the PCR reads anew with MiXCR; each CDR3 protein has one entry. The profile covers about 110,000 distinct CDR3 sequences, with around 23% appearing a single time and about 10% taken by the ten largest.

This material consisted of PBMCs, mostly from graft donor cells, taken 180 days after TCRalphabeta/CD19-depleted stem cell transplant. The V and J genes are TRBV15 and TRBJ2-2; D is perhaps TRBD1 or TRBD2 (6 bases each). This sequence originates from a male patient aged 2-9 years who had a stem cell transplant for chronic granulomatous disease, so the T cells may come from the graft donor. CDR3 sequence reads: CATSRDGTGATNTGELFF. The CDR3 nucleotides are TGTGCCACCAGCAGAGATGGAACGGGGGCGACGAACACCGGGGAGCTGTTTTTT.